The rows below give T cell receptor beta chains drawn from one sample of a study of CD8+ T cells in alopecia areata. Clones were sequenced by immunoSEQ multiplex PCR, and TCRdb holds only the in-frame ones, with some missing. The sample has approximately 280,000 clones, 58% seen once. The source material was CD4+ T cells sorted from blood, sampled at week 24, from a patient treated with tofacitinib. The receptors derive from a human donor with alopecia areata. CDR3s include the opening cysteine and the closing phenylalanine or tryptophan. The D gene is left open where the match is weak. Clone sizes are given selectively: once, few, many, or a class where the clone is expanded.

d_call	j_call	clone_size	v_call	cdr3_aa	cdr3_nt
.	TRBJ2-5	.	TRBV5-1	CASSLGGSVRETQYF	TGCGCCAGCAGCTTGGGCGGGTCTGTTCGAGAGACCCAGTACTTC
TRBD1	TRBJ2-5	.	TRBV5-6	CASTLRTGGRETQYF	TGTGCCAGCACCCTCAGGACAGGGGGCAGGGAGACCCAGTACTTC
.	TRBJ1-1	.	TRBV29-1	CSVDGTLNTEAFF	TGCAGCGTGGACGGGACTTTGAACACTGAAGCTTTCTTT
.	TRBJ1-5	.	TRBV30	CAWSPGAQQPQHF	TGTGCCTGGAGTCCGGGGGCACAGCAGCCCCAGCATTTT
TRBD2	TRBJ2-5	.	TRBV13	CASSLGGTSQVETQYF	TGTGCCAGCAGCTTAGGGGGGACTAGCCAGGTGGAGACCCAGTACTTC
.	TRBJ2-3	.	TRBV2	CAGDSYQGTDTQYF	TGTGCCGGTGACAGCTACCAAGGAACAGATACGCAGTATTTT
.	TRBJ2-5	few	TRBV7-2	CASVGGGGSAQYF	TGTGCCAGCGTCGGTGGGGGGGGCTCGGCCCAGTACTTC
.	TRBJ1-2	.	TRBV4-1	CASSQDPEGYYGYTF	TGCGCCAGCAGCCAAGATCCCGAGGGATACTATGGCTACACCTTC
TRBD1	TRBJ2-7	few	TRBV5-6	CASSSTGGDRYEQYF	TGTGCCAGCAGCTCGACAGGGGGCGACCGATACGAGCAGTACTTC
.	TRBJ2-3	.	TRBV30	CAWIVGRTDTQYF	TGTGCCTGGATAGTGGGGAGGACAGATACGCAGTATTTT
.	TRBJ2-1	many	TRBV29-1	CSVAWSSYNEQFF	TGCAGCGTTGCGTGGAGCTCCTACAATGAGCAGTTCTTC
.	TRBJ1-1	.	TRBV9	CASSVEGEGAEAFF	TGTGCCAGCAGCGTAGAGGGTGAAGGGGCTGAAGCTTTCTTT
TRBD1	TRBJ1-6	.	TRBV19	CASSRGQSNSPLHF	TGTGCCAGTAGTAGGGGACAGAGTAATTCACCCCTCCACTTT
.	TRBJ2-3	few	TRBV7-2	CASSSKWSTDTQYF	TGTGCCAGCAGCTCTAAATGGTCCACAGATACGCAGTATTTT
.	TRBJ1-2	.	TRBV14	CASSPLVGQWNGYTF	TGTGCCAGCAGCCCGTTGGTGGGGCAGTGGAATGGCTACACCTTC
TRBD1	TRBJ1-2	.	TRBV4-2	CASSQAGQGGGYTF	TGTGCCAGCAGCCAGGCGGGACAGGGGGGAGGCTACACCTTC
TRBD1	TRBJ1-3	.	TRBV5-1	CASSSTTGDTIYF	TGCGCCAGCAGCTCCACGACAGGGGACACCATATATTTT
.	TRBJ1-1	.	TRBV5-1	CASSLDPGGTEAFF	TGCGCCAGCAGCTTAGACCCGGGGGGCACTGAAGCTTTCTTT
.	TRBJ1-5	few	TRBV7-8	CASSLSKDQPQHF	TGTGCCAGCAGCTTGTCTAAGGATCAGCCCCAGCATTTT
.	TRBJ2-1	.	TRBV29-1	CSVESWQGIGEQFF	TGCAGCGTTGAGTCGTGGCAGGGAATCGGAGAGCAGTTCTTC
TRBD2	TRBJ2-7	.	TRBV30	CAWTEPTSGGASEQYF	TGTGCCTGGACCGAACCCACTAGCGGGGGGGCCTCCGAGCAGTACTTC
TRBD1	TRBJ2-7	.	TRBV7-9	CASSLVGQGYEQYF	TGTGCCAGCAGCTTAGTAGGACAGGGCTACGAGCAGTACTTC
.	TRBJ1-2	.	TRBV7-9	CASSLARRQDRPNYGYTF	TGTGCCAGCAGCTTAGCGAGGAGACAGGACCGACCTAACTATGGCTACACCTTC
.	TRBJ2-5	.	TRBV2	CASSLGETQYF	TGTGCCAGCAGTCTCGGGGAGACCCAGTACTTC
.	TRBJ2-5	few	TRBV15	CATSRDSQETQYF	TGTGCCACCAGCAGAGATTCTCAAGAGACCCAGTACTTC
.	TRBJ2-3	.	TRBV25-1	CASSGGLLAQYF	TGTGCCAGCAGTGGGGGATTGCTAGCGCAGTATTTT
TRBD1	TRBJ2-7	few	TRBV9	CASSGGPGQGDADEQYF	TGTGCCAGCAGCGGAGGGCCGGGACAGGGGGACGCGGACGAGCAGTACTTC
TRBD1	TRBJ1-5	few	TRBV19	CASSKDRINQPQHF	TGTGCCAGTAGCAAGGACAGGATCAATCAGCCCCAGCATTTT
.	TRBJ1-2	.	TRBV6-5	CASSRDPGHGYTF	TGTGCCAGCAGCCGGGACCCTGGCCATGGCTACACCTTC
TRBD2	TRBJ2-1	many	TRBV4-1	CASSQDRGGENSYNEQFF	TGCGCCAGCAGCCAAGATCGGGGAGGGGAAAACTCCTACAATGAGCAGTTCTTC
.	TRBJ2-3	.	TRBV4-1	CASSQDLSTDTQYF	TGCGCCAGCAGCCAAGATCTCAGCACAGATACGCAGTATTTT
TRBD2	TRBJ2-3	.	TRBV5-4	CASSLGGGAADTQYF	TGTGCCAGCAGCTTGGGCGGGGGGGCTGCAGATACGCAGTATTTT
TRBD1	TRBJ2-7	once	TRBV30	CAWGRTGGSEQYF	TGTGCCTGGGGGAGGACAGGGGGCTCCGAGCAGTACTTC
.	TRBJ2-1	few	TRBV6-6	CASRPGQSYNEQFF	TGTGCCAGCCGCCCGGGGCAATCCTACAATGAGCAGTTCTTC
.	TRBJ2-7	.	TRBV5-6	CASSLQGRREQYF	TGTGCCAGCAGCTTGCAGGGTCGAAGGGAGCAGTACTTC
.	TRBJ2-3	few	TRBV2	CASTLAGDTQYF	TGTGCCAGCACACTGGCGGGGGATACGCAGTATTTT
.	TRBJ2-6	few	TRBV25-1	CASSKTLGANVLTF	TGTGCCAGCAGTAAGACTTTGGGGGCCAACGTCCTGACTTTC
TRBD2	TRBJ2-4	.	TRBV30	CAWSGGSRRIQYF	TGTGCCTGGAGCGGGGGGTCCCGGAGGATTCAGTACTTC
TRBD1	TRBJ1-5	once	TRBV7-9	CASSSTGGDQPQHF	TGTGCCAGCAGCTCCACAGGGGGCGATCAGCCCCAGCATTTT
.	TRBJ2-2	few	TRBV27	CASTRTRQVDTGELFF	TGTGCCAGCACCCGAACCCGGCAGGTTGACACCGGGGAGCTGTTTTTT
.	TRBJ1-5	many	TRBV7-2	CASSLRPTPALWHF	TGTGCCAGCAGCTTAAGGCCCACCCCGGCGTTATGGCATTTT
.	TRBJ2-6	.	TRBV5-4	CASSGVGSGANVLTF	TGTGCCAGCAGCGGAGTCGGCTCTGGGGCCAACGTCCTGACTTTC
.	TRBJ1-2	.	TRBV5-6	CASSLPTGLPDYTF	TGTGCCAGCAGCTTGCCGACAGGCCTCCCCGACTACACCTTC
.	TRBJ1-1	.	TRBV29-1	CSVDRAGNTEAFF	TGCAGCGTTGATCGGGCGGGAAACACTGAAGCTTTCTTT
TRBD1	TRBJ2-5	few	TRBV18	CASSQSDRAGETQYF	TGTGCCAGCTCACAATCGGACAGGGCTGGGGAGACCCAGTACTTC
.	TRBJ1-2	.	TRBV11-2	CAGSTGGHGYTF	TGTGCCGGGTCAACGGGGGGCCATGGCTACACCTTC
.	TRBJ1-6	once	TRBV13	CASSEVRGLNSPLHF	TGTGCCAGCAGCGAGGTCCGGGGGCTTAATTCACCCCTCCACTTT
.	TRBJ1-6	.	TRBV6-5	CASSTDRGNSPLHF	TGTGCCAGCAGTACAGACAGAGGAAATTCACCCCTCCACTTT
TRBD1	TRBJ2-7	.	TRBV29-1	CSVDFTGGRSEQYF	TGCAGCGTTGACTTCACAGGGGGCCGAAGCGAGCAGTACTTC
.	TRBJ2-7	.	TRBV6-1	CASSEGQGLYEQYF	TGTGCCAGCAGTGAAGGACAGGGACTCTACGAGCAGTACTTC
TRBD1	TRBJ2-2	.	TRBV27	CASSVGQGIGAGTGELFF	TGTGCCAGCAGTGTGGGACAGGGGATTGGAGCGGGCACCGGGGAGCTGTTTTTT
.	TRBJ2-5	.	TRBV5-1	CASSLGGLQETQYF	TGCGCCAGCAGCCTCGGGGGGCTCCAAGAGACCCAGTACTTC
.	TRBJ1-2	.	TRBV2	CASSNRALWDGYTF	TGTGCCAGCAGTAACAGGGCGTTATGGGATGGCTACACCTTC
.	TRBJ2-1	.	TRBV30	CAWSYTTYNEQFF	TGTGCCTGGAGTTACACCACCTACAATGAGCAGTTCTTC
.	TRBJ2-3	.	TRBV7-2	CASSLAGPGGTDTQYF	TGTGCCAGCAGCTTAGCAGGGCCAGGGGGGACAGATACGCAGTATTTT
.	TRBJ2-2	.	TRBV14	CASSQDPDTGELFF	TGTGCCAGCAGCCAAGATCCGGACACCGGGGAGCTGTTTTTT
.	TRBJ2-7	.	TRBV30	CAWSVGYEQYF	TGTGCCTGGAGTGTCGGATACGAGCAGTACTTC
TRBD1	TRBJ1-6	.	TRBV6-1	CASSDVQGDSPLHF	TGTGCCAGCAGTGACGTACAGGGGGACTCACCCCTCCACTTT